This T cell receptor beta chain was sequenced in a study of cytomegalovirus exposure and HLA in healthy donors. TCRdb's copy holds only in-frame clones and misses some; the assay was immunoSEQ multiplex PCR. The sample lists approximately 260,000 clones; roughly 85% were seen once. The CDR3 is 14 amino acids. Germline V gene data show CDR1 as SNHLY and CDR2 as FYNNEI. V lost 6 bases to trimming and J lost 1 base, with 12 bases between them. The table lists this clone with a count of one. Its antigen is undetermined. Findings and caveats of the study: Cytomegalovirus-associated status was assigned to fewer than 200 TCR beta chains. Some public TCRs appeared in many individuals, while most sequences were rare. The tendency of first-cohort TCR clusters to co-occur in the 110 or so validation repertoires emerged from a later analysis.

Input material: PBMCs. This clonotype originated in a woman aged 18-35 years in good health and CMV-seronegative. The chain joins TRBV2 to TRBJ1-1; D possibly corresponds to TRBD1 (6 bases). CDR3 region: CASSDRFSNTEAFF. CDR3 nucleotide sequence: TGTGCCAGCAGCGACAGGTTCTCGAACACTGAAGCTTTCTTT.